This TCR beta chain was sequenced during a study of blood T cell repertoires in COVID-19. Study summary: Spain, Italy and the United States supplied samples that represented acute and convalescent COVID-19. Nucleic acid was either cDNA or gDNA, and it came from T cells, B-cell-depleted T cells, or PBMCs.

Per the study methods: Scientists estimated how many nucleated cells there were by amplifying reference gene primers. Measured with immunoSEQ multiplex PCR; TCRdb has only the in-frame clones, and not every one. V, J and clone size are those of that table, while D and trimming were read from the DNA. This table has more than 12,000 clones, about 89% appearing once. The CDR3 has 14 amino acids. Trimming shortened V by 2 bases and J by 4 bases, and 12 bases separated the two germline ends. Germline assignment: CDR1 MNHEY and CDR2 SMNVEV (reference sequence). The source of this sequence is a human donor in a cohort sampled during active COVID-19. The chain recombines TRBV27 with TRBJ2-7, with D unclear. Material for sequencing was peripheral blood. The CDR3 reads CASSLSDPRYEQYF. CDR3 sequence (DNA): TGTGCCAGCAGTTTAAGTGACCCGCGGTACGAGCAGTACTTC.